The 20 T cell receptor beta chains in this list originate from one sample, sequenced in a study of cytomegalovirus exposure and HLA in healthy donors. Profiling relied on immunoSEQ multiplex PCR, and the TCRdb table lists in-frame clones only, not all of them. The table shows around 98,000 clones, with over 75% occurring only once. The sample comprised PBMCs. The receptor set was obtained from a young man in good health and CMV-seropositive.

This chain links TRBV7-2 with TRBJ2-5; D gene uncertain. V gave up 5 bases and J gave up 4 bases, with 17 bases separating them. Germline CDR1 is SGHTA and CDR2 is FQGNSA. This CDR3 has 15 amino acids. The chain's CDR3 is CASSRMGLAVETQYF. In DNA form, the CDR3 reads TGTGCCAGCAGCCGGATGGGTTTAGCTGTAGAGACCCAGTACTTC.

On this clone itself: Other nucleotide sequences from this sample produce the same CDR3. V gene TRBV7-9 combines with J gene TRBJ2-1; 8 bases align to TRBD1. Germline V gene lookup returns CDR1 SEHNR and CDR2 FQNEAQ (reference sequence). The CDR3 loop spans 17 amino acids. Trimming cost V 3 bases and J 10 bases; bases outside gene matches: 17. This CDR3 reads CASSFTQETGAPREQFF. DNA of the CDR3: TGTGCCAGCAGCTTCACCCAAGAGACAGGGGCGCCGAGAGAGCAGTTCTTC.

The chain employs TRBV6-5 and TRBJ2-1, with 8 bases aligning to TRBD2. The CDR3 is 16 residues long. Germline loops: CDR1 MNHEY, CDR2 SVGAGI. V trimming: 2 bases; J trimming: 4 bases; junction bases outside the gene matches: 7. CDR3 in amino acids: CASSYRTAGGYNEQFF. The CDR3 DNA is TGTGCCAGCAGTTACCGGACGGCGGGGGGATACAATGAGCAGTTCTTC.

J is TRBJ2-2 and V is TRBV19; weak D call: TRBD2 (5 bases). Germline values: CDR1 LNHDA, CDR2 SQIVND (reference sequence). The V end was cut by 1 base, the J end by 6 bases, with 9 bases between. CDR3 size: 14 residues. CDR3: CASSIGASPGELFF. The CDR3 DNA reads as TGTGCCAGTAGTATAGGTGCTAGCCCCGGGGAGCTGTTTTTT.

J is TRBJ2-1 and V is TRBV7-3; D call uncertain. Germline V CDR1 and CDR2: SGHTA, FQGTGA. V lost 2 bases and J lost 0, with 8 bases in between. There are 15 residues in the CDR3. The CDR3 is CASSLGQTSYNEQFF. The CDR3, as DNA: TGTGCCAGCAGCTTAGGGCAGACCTCCTACAATGAGCAGTTCTTC.

The CDR3 DNA sequence: TGTGCCAGCAGTGATTACAGGGTTGGGGCAGATACGCAGTATTTT. This translates into CASSDYRVGADTQYF. The V gene is TRBV6-1, the J gene TRBJ2-3, with D tentatively TRBD1 (6 bases). The CDR3 runs 15 residues. The germline V gene encodes CDR1 MNHNS and CDR2 SASEGT. V gave up 3 bases and J gave up 4 bases, with 14 bases separating them.

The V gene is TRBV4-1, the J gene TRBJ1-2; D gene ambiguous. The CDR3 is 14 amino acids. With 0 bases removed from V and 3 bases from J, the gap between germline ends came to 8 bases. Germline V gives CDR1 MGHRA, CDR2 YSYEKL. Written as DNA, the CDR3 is TGCGCCAGCAGCCAAGAAGCGGGCCACTATGGCTACACCTTC. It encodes CASSQEAGHYGYTF.

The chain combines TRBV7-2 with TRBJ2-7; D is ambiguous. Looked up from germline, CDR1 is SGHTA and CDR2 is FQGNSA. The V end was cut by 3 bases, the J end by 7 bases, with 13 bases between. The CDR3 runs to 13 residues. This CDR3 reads CASSFLGPWEQYF. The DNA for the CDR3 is TGTGCCAGCAGCTTTTTGGGCCCATGGGAGCAGTACTTC.

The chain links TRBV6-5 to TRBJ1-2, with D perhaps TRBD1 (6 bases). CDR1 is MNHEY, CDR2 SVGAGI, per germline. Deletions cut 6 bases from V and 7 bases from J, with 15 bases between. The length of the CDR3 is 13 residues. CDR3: CASSIAGALGYTF. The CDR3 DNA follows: TGTGCCAGCAGCATAGCAGGGGCTCTTGGCTACACCTTC.

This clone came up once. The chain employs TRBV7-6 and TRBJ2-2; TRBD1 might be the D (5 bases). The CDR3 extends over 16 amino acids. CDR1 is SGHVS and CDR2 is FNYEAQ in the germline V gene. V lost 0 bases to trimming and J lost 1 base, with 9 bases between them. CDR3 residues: CASSLAQGLNTGELFF. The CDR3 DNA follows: TGTGCCAGCAGCTTAGCGCAGGGCCTGAACACCGGGGAGCTGTTTTTT. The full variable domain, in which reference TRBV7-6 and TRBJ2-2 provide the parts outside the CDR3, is GAGVSQSPRYKVTKRGQDVALRCDPISGHVSLYWYRQALGQGPEFLTYFNYEAQQDKSGLPNDRFSAERPEGSISTLTIQRTEQRDSAMYRCASSLAQGLNTGELFFGEGSRLTVL.

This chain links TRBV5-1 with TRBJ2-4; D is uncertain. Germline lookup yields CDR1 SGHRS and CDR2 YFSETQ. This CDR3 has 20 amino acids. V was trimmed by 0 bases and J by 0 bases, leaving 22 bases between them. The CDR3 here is CASSLGGSASILLAKNIQYF. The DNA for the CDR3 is TGCGCCAGCAGCTTGGGAGGCAGCGCAAGTATTCTTCTAGCCAAAAACATTCAGTACTTC. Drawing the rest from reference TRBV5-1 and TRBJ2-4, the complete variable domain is KAGVTQTPRYLIKTRGQQVTLSCSPISGHRSVSWYQQTPGQGLQFLFEYFSETQRNKGNFPGRFSGRQFSNSRSEMNVSTLELGDSALYLCASSLGGSASILLAKNIQYFGAGTRLSVL.

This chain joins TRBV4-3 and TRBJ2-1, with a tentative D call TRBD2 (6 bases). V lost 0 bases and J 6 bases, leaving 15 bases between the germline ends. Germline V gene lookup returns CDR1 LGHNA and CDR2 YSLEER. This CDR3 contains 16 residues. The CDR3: CASSQDGGLTSNEQFF. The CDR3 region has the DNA TGCGCCAGCAGCCAAGATGGGGGACTTACAAGCAATGAGCAGTTCTTC.

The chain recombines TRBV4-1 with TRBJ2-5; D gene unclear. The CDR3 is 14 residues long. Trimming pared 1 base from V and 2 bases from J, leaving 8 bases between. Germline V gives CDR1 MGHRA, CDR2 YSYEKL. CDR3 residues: CASSQGSLQETQYF. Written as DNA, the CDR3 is TGCGCCAGCAGCCAAGGGTCACTGCAAGAGACCCAGTACTTC.

In DNA form, the CDR3 reads TGTGCCAGCAGCTTGGGACAGTTCTACGAGCAGTACTTC. As protein: CASSLGQFYEQYF. This chain connects TRBV7-7 to TRBJ2-7; 7 bases agree with TRBD1. Germline V gene lookup returns CDR1 SSHAT and CDR2 FNYEAQ (reference sequence). V trimming: 3 bases; J trimming: 3 bases; junction bases outside the gene matches: 2. The CDR3 is made up of 13 amino acids.

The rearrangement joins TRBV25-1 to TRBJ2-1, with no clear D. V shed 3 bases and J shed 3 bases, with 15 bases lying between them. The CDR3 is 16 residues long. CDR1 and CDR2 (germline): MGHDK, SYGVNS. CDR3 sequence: CASSEVKQPYYNEQFF. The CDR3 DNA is TGTGCCAGCAGTGAGGTGAAGCAACCCTACTACAATGAGCAGTTCTTC.

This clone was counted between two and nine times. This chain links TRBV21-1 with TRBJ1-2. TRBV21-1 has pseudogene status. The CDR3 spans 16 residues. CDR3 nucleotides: TGTGCCAGCAGCAAAGCGCTAGGCCCGACTACCTATGGCTACACCTTC. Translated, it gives CASSKALGPTTYGYTF.

DNA for the CDR3: TGTGCCAGCAGCTTAGTCAGGTCTGGAAACACCATATATTTT. This translates into CASSLVRSGNTIYF. The chain recombines TRBV7-9 with TRBJ1-3; D gene unclear. Germline V lookup: CDR1 SEHNR, CDR2 FQNEAQ (reference sequence). CDR3 size: 14 residues. V was shortened by 1 base and J by 1 base, with 5 bases between the two germline ends.

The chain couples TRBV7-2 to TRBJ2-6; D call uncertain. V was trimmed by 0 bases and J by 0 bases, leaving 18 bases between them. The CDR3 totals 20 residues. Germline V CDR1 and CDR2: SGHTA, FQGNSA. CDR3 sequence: CASSLARRVLEISGANVLTF. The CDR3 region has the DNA TGTGCCAGCAGCTTAGCGAGGCGCGTACTTGAAATCTCTGGGGCCAACGTCCTGACTTTC.

CDR3 residues: CSVEAPGLANTDTQYF. The DNA of the CDR3 is TGCAGCGTTGAAGCCCCGGGACTAGCGAACACAGATACGCAGTATTTT. The J gene is TRBJ2-3, the V gene TRBV29-1; 10 nucleotides align to TRBD2. The germline V gene has CDR1 SQVTM and CDR2 ANQGSEA. The CDR3 length is 16 residues. V was clipped by 1 base and J by 2 bases; unmatched bases: 6.

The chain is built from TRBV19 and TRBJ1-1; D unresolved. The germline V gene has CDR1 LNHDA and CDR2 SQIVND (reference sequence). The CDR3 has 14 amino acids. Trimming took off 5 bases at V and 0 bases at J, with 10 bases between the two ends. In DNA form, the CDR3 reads TGTGCCAGTAGTGCACCGGGTCTGAACACTGAAGCTTTCTTT. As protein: CASSAPGLNTEAFF.